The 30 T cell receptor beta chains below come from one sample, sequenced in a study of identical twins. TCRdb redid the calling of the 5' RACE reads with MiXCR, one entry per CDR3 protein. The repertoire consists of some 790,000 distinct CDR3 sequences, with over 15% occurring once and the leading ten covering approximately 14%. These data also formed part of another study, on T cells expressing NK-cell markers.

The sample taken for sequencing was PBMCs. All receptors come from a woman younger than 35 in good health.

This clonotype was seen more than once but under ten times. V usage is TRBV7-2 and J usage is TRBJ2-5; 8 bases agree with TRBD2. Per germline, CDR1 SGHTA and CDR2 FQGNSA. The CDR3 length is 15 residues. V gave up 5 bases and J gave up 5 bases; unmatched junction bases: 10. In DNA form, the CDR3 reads TGTGCCAGCAGCAGAGTCGGTAGCGGGGCGGAGACCCAGTACTTC. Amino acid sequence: CASSRVGSGAETQYF.

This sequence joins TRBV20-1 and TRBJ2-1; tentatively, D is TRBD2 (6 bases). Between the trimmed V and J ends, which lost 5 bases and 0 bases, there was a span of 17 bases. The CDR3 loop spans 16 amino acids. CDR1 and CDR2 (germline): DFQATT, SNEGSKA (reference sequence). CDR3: CSAASRGVSSYNEQFF. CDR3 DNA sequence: TGCAGTGCTGCTTCCCGCGGGGTGAGCTCCTACAATGAGCAGTTCTTC.

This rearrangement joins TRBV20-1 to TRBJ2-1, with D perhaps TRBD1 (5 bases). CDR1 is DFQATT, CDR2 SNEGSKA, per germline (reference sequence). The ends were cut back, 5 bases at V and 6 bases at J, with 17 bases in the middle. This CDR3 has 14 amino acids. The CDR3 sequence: CSAPHSYRGNEQFF. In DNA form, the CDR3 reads TGCAGTGCTCCCCATTCTTATAGGGGCAATGAGCAGTTCTTC.

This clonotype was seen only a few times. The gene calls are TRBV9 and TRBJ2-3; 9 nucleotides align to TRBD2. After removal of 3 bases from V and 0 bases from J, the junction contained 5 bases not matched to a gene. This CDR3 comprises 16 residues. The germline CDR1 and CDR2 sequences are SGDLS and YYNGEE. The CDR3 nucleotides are TGTGCCAGCAGCGGACTAGCGGCGACTAGCACAGATACGCAGTATTTT. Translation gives CASSGLAATSTDTQYF. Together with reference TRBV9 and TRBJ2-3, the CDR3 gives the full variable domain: DSGVTQTPKHLITATGQRVTLRCSPRSGDLSVYWYQQSLDQGLQFLIQYYNGEERAKGNILERFSAQQFPDLHSELNLSSLELGDSALYFCASSGLAATSTDTQYFGPGTRLTVL.

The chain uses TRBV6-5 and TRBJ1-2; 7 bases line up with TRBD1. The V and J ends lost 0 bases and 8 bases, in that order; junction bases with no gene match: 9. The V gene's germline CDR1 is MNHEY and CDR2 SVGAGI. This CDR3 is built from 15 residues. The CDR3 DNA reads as TGTGCCAGCAGTTACTCGATTCAGGGGGTTGCGGGCTACACCTTC. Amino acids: CASSYSIQGVAGYTF.

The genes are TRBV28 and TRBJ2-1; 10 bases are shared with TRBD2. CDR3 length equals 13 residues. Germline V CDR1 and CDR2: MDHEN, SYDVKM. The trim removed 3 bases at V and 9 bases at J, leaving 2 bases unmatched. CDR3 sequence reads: CASSLLAGGEQFF. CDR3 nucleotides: TGTGCCAGCAGTTTGTTAGCGGGAGGTGAGCAGTTCTTC.

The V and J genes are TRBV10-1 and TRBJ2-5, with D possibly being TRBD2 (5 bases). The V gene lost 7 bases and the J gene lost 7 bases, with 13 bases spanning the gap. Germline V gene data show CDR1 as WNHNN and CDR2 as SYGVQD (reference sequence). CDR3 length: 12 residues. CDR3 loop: CASTSPPATQYF. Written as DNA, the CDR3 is TGCGCCAGCACTAGCCCCCCTGCGACCCAGTACTTC.

CDR3 protein: CSAASREHQPQHF. The CDR3 nucleotides are TGCAGTGCCGCATCCAGGGAGCATCAGCCCCAGCATTTT. The rearrangement links TRBV20-1 to TRBJ1-5; TRBD1 might be the D (5 bases). Between the trimmed V and J ends, which lost 6 bases and 5 bases, there was a span of 14 bases. CDR3 size: 13 residues. Germline CDR1 DFQATT, CDR2 SNEGSKA (reference sequence).

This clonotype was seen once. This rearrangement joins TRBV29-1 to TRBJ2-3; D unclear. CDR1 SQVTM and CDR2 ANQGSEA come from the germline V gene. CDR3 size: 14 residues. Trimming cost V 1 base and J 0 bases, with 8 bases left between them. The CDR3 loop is CSVEGSRSTDTQYF. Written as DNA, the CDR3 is TGCAGCGTTGAAGGCAGTAGGAGCACAGATACGCAGTATTTT.

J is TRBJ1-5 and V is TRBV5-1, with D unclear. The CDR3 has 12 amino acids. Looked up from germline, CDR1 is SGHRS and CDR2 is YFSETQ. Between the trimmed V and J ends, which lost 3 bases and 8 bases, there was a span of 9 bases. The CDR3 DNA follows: TGCGCCAGCAGCTCATTAGTTGAGCCCCAGCATTTT. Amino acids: CASSSLVEPQHF.

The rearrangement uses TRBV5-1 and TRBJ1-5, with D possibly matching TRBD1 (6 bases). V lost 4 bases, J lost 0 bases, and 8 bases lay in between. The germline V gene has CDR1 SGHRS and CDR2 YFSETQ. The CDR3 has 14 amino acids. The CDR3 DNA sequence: TGCGCCAGCAGCAAGGACAGTAGCAATCAGCCCCAGCATTTT. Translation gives CASSKDSSNQPQHF.

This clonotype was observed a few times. The CDR3 reads CASSLSRVRTEAFF. The CDR3 region has the DNA TGTGCCAGCAGTTTATCAAGGGTGCGCACTGAAGCTTTCTTT. The chain couples TRBV27 to TRBJ1-1; the D is unclear. This CDR3 contains 14 residues. Trimming shortened V by 0 bases and J by 4 bases, and 9 bases separated the two germline ends. CDR1 MNHEY and CDR2 SMNVEV come from the germline V gene (reference sequence).

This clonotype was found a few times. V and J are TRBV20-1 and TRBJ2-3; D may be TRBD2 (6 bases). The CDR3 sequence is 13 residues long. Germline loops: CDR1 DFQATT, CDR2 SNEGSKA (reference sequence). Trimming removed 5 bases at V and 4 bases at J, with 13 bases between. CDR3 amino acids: CSAGGIIPDTQYF. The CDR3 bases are TGCAGTGCTGGCGGGATTATACCAGATACGCAGTATTTT.

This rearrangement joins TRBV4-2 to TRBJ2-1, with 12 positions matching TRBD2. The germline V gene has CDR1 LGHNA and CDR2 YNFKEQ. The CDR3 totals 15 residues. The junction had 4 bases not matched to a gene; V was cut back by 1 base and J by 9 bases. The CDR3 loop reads CASSQGTSGDGEQFF. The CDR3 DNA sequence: TGTGCCAGCAGCCAAGGGACTAGCGGGGATGGTGAGCAGTTCTTC.

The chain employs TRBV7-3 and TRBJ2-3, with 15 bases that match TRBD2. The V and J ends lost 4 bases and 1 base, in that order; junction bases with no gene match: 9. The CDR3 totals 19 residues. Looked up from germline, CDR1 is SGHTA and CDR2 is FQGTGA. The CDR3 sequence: CASSSGLAGGSFGTDTQYF. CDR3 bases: TGTGCCAGCAGCTCAGGACTAGCGGGGGGGAGCTTCGGCACAGATACGCAGTATTTT. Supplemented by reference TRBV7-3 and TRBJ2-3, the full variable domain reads GAGVSQTPSNKVTEKGKYVELRCDPISGHTALYWYRQSLGQGPEFLIYFQGTGAADDSGLPNDRFFAVRPEGSVSTLKIQRTERGDSAVYLCASSSGLAGGSFGTDTQYFGPGTRLTVL.

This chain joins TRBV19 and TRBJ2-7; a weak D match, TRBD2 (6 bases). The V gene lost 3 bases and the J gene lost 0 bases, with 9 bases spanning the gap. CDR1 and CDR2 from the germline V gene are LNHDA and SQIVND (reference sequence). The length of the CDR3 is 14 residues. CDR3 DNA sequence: TGTGCCAGTAGTATGGAGGGGAACTCCTACGAGCAGTACTTC. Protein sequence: CASSMEGNSYEQYF.

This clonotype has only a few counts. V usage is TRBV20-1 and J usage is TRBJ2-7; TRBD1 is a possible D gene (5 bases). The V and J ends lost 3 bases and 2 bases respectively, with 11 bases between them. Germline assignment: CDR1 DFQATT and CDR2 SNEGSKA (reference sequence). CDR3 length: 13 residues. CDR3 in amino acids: CSASDDSPYEQYF. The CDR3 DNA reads TGCAGTGCTAGCGATGACAGTCCCTACGAGCAGTACTTC.

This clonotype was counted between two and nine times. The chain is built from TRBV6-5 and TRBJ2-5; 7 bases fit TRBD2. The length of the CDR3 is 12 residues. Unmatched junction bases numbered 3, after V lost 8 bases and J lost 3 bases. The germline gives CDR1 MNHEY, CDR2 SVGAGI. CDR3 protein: CASGRGKETQYF. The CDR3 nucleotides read TGTGCCAGCGGGCGGGGGAAAGAGACCCAGTACTTC.

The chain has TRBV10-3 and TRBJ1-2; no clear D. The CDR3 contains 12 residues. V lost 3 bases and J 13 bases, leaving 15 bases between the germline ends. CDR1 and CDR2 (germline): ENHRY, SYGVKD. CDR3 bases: TGTGCCATCAGTGATCAAACGGGGAAGGGCACCTTC. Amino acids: CAISDQTGKGTF.

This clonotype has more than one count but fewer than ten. This CDR3 reads CASRGATEAFF. CDR3 sequence (DNA): TGTGCCAGCAGAGGGGCAACTGAAGCTTTCTTT. The chain is built from TRBV12-3 or TRBV12-4 and TRBJ1-1; a weak D match, TRBD1 (5 bases). The ends were cut back, 6 bases at V and 5 bases at J, with 7 bases in the middle. The CDR3 is 11 residues long.

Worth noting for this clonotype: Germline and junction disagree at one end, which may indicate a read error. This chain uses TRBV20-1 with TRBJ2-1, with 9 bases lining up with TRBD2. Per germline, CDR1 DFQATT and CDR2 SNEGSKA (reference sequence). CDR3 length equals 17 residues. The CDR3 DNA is TGCTGTGCTAGAGACTTTAGCGGGAGAATCTCCTACAATGAGCAGTTCTTC. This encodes CCARDFSGRISYNEQFF.

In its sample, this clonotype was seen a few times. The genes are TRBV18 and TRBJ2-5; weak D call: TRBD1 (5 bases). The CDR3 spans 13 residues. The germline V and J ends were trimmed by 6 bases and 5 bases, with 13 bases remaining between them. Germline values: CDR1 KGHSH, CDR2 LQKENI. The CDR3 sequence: CASSLTGLETQYF. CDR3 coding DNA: TGTGCCAGCTCGCTCACAGGCTTGGAGACCCAGTACTTC.

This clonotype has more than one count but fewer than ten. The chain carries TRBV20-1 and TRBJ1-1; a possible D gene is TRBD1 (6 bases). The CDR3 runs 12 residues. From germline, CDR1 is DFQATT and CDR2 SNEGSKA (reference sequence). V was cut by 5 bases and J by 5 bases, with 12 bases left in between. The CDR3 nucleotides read TGCAGTGCTCAGACCAGGGGAACTGAAGCTTTCTTT. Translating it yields CSAQTRGTEAFF.

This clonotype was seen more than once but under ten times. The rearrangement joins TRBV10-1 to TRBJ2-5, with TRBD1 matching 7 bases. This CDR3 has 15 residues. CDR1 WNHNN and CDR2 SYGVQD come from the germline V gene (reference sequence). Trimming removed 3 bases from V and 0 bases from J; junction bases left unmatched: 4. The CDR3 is CASSEGRGNQETQYF. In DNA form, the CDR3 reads TGCGCCAGCAGTGAAGGCAGGGGGAACCAAGAGACCCAGTACTTC.

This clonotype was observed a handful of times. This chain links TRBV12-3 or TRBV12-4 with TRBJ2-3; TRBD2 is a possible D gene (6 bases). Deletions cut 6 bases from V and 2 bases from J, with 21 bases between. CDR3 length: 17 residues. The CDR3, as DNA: TGTGCCAGCAGCGCCGGGAGAACTCACTCCCTCACAGATACGCAGTATTTT. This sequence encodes CASSAGRTHSLTDTQYF.

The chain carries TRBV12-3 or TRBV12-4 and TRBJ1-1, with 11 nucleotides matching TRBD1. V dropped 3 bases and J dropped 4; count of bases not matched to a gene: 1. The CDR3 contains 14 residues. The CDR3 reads CASSLDRGPTEAFF. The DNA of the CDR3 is TGTGCCAGCAGTTTGGACAGGGGGCCCACTGAAGCTTTCTTT.

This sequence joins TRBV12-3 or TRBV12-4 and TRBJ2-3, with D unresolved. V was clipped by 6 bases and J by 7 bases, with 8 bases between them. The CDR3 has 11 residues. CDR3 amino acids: CASRFGNTQYF. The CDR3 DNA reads TGTGCCAGCAGATTTGGGAATACGCAGTATTTT.

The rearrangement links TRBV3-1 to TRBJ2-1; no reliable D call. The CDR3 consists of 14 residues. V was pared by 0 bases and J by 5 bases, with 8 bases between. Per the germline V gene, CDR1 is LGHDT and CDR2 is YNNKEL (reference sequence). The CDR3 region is CASSQDHFDNEQFF. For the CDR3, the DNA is TGTGCCAGCAGCCAAGATCACTTCGACAATGAGCAGTTCTTC.

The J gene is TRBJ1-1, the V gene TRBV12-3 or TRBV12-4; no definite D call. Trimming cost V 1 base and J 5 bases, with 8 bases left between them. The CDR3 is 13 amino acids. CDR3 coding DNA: TGTGCCAGCAGTTTAGAGAGGAGGACTGAAGCTTTCTTT. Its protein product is CASSLERRTEAFF.

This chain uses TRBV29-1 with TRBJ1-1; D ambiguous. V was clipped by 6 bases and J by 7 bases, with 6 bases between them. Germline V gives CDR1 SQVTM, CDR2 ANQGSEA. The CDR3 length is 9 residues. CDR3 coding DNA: TGCAGCGTGGCAGATGAAGCTTTCTTT. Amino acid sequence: CSVADEAFF.